A single sample gave rise to the 18 T cell receptor beta chains below, sequenced in a study of blood T cell repertoires in COVID-19. The protocol was immunoSEQ multiplex PCR, while the TCRdb copy is restricted to in-frame clones and leaves out a portion. The data contain about 250,000 clones, around 83% of them singletons. Sequenced material: peripheral blood. These receptors were collected from a man aged 35 to 55 with active or convalescent COVID-19.

This chain joins TRBV30 and TRBJ1-2, with TRBD1 matching 8 bases. This CDR3 comprises 16 residues. The V and J ends lost 3 bases and 5 bases, in that order; junction bases with no gene match: 14. CDR1 and CDR2 (germline): GTSNPN, SVGIG (reference sequence). CDR3 in DNA: TGTGCCTGGAGGCCCCTATACAGGGGGGAGAGGTATGGCTACACCTTC. Protein sequence: CAWRPLYRGERYGYTF.

V gene TRBV6-5 combines with J gene TRBJ1-4, with unresolved D. CDR1 and CDR2 (germline): MNHEY, SVGAGI. The CDR3 contains 15 residues. V shed 6 bases and J shed 7 bases, with 18 bases lying between them. CDR3 amino acids: CASSPRDTRGEKLFF. The DNA for the CDR3 is TGTGCCAGCAGCCCCCGGGATACTCGTGGTGAAAAACTGTTTTTT.

The chain joins TRBV3-1 (or the pseudogene TRBV3-2) to TRBJ1-1; unclear D gene. V dropped 1 base and J dropped 0 bases, with 6 bases sitting between them. The CDR3 has 14 amino acids. Germline V gene data show CDR1 as LGHDT and CDR2 as YNNKEL (reference sequence). In nucleotides, the CDR3 is TGTGCCAGCAGCCAAGGGGCTATGAACACTGAAGCTTTCTTT. Its translation is CASSQGAMNTEAFF.

This chain connects TRBV28 to TRBJ2-1, with TRBD2 identical over 9 bases. In germline, CDR1 is MDHEN, CDR2 SYDVKM. The trim removed 2 bases at V and 7 bases at J, leaving 6 bases unmatched. This CDR3 has 15 amino acids. The CDR3 region is CASSLGGLAENEQFF. In DNA, the CDR3 is TGTGCCAGCAGTTTAGGGGGACTAGCCGAAAATGAGCAGTTCTTC.

The chain joins TRBV28 to TRBJ1-2, with TRBD1 matching 7 bases. The CDR3 extends over 12 amino acids. The J segment lost 6 bases and the V segment lost 4 bases, leaving 2 bases of the junction unmatched. Germline values: CDR1 MDHEN, CDR2 SYDVKM. CDR3 sequence: CASSSTGNGYTF. CDR3 bases: TGTGCCAGCAGTTCGACAGGGAATGGCTACACCTTC.

This clone showed up just a few times. This rearrangement joins TRBV21-1 to TRBJ1-1. TRBV21-1 is a known pseudogene. CDR3 length: 14 residues. The CDR3 sequence: CASSKEAAGPEAFF. The CDR3 DNA reads TGTGCCAGCAGCAAAGAGGCGGCCGGCCCTGAAGCTTTCTTT.

The J gene is TRBJ1-1, the V gene TRBV7-2, with a tentative D call TRBD1 (5 bases). Per germline, CDR1 SGHTA and CDR2 FQGNSA. V gave up 5 bases and J gave up 1 base, with 14 bases separating them. The CDR3 covers 15 residues. The CDR3 loop is CASSPWGERNTEAFF. In DNA, the CDR3 is TGTGCCAGCAGCCCCTGGGGGGAGCGGAACACTGAAGCTTTCTTT.

This chain uses TRBV7-9 with TRBJ2-4; tentatively, D is TRBD2 (5 bases). Trimming shortened V by 1 base and J by 8 bases, and 15 bases separated the two germline ends. This CDR3 comprises 15 residues. CDR1 SEHNR and CDR2 FQNEAQ come from the germline V gene (reference sequence). The CDR3 region is CASSLVVRGSDIQYF. The CDR3 DNA reads as TGTGCCAGCAGCTTAGTCGTCCGGGGTTCTGACATTCAGTACTTC.

The chain joins TRBV7-3 to TRBJ1-1; TRBD1 matches at 7 bases. Germline lookup yields CDR1 SGHTA and CDR2 FQGTGA. V lost 3 bases, J lost 3 bases, and 1 base stayed unmatched. This CDR3 has 13 amino acids. CDR3 protein: CASSFGTDTEAFF. The CDR3 nucleotides read TGTGCCAGCAGCTTCGGGACAGACACTGAAGCTTTCTTT.

The rearrangement links TRBV30 to TRBJ2-5; 10 bases fit TRBD2. Germline V gives CDR1 GTSNPN, CDR2 SVGIG (reference sequence). The CDR3 runs to 14 residues. With 2 bases clipped from V and 2 bases from J, the junction kept 2 bases outside the gene matches. CDR3 bases: TGTGCCTGGAGTCCTAGCGGGGGTCAAGAGACCCAGTACTTC. The encoded protein is CAWSPSGGQETQYF.

The rearrangement links TRBV5-4 to TRBJ2-2; 8 bases agree with TRBD1. Germline values: CDR1 SGHNT, CDR2 YYREEE (reference sequence). After removal of 4 bases from V and 4 bases from J, the junction contained 12 bases not matched to a gene. The CDR3 length is 17 residues. CDR3 sequence: CASSPNRQGRSTGELFF. The CDR3, as DNA: TGTGCCAGCAGCCCGAACCGACAGGGGCGGTCCACCGGGGAGCTGTTTTTT.

V is TRBV3-1 (or the pseudogene TRBV3-2) and J is TRBJ1-1; D unresolved. Looked up from germline, CDR1 is LGHDT and CDR2 is YNNKEL (reference sequence). V was trimmed by 3 bases and J by 0 bases, leaving 11 bases between them. The CDR3 has 15 residues. CDR3 nucleotide sequence: TGTGCCAGCAGCCAGAGTCAACTACTGAACACTGAAGCTTTCTTT. This sequence encodes CASSQSQLLNTEAFF.

The J gene is TRBJ1-4, the V gene TRBV30; 9 nucleotides match TRBD1. Germline V CDR1 and CDR2: GTSNPN, SVGIG (reference sequence). The junction had 4 bases not matched to a gene; V was cut back by 3 bases and J by 5 bases. The CDR3 covers 14 residues. As DNA, the CDR3 is TGTGCCTGGAGCTTCGGACAGGGGAATGAAAAACTGTTTTTT. Its translation is CAWSFGQGNEKLFF.

Only a few counts were recorded for this clone. J is TRBJ1-1 and V is TRBV18; TRBD1 might be the D (6 bases). There are 13 residues in the CDR3. Germline V CDR1 and CDR2: KGHSH, LQKENI. V was trimmed by 1 base and J by 6 bases, leaving 9 bases between them. This CDR3 is CASSPQQGSEAFF. CDR3 nucleotides: TGTGCCAGCTCACCACAACAGGGCTCTGAAGCTTTCTTT.

The chain carries TRBV20-1 and TRBJ1-3; D not resolved. The CDR3 spans 11 residues. Trimming pared 3 bases from V and 6 bases from J, leaving 6 bases between. Per germline, CDR1 DFQATT and CDR2 SNEGSKA (reference sequence). CDR3 sequence: CSASFVNTIYF. The CDR3 bases are TGCAGTGCTAGCTTTGTAAACACCATATATTTT.

V and J are TRBV9 and TRBJ1-3; D is uncertain. CDR3 length: 14 residues. The V gene's germline CDR1 is SGDLS and CDR2 YYNGEE. V lost 4 bases to trimming and J lost 3 bases, with 11 bases between them. This CDR3 is CASSLLTDGNTIYF. The CDR3 nucleotides are TGTGCCAGCAGCCTACTCACCGATGGAAACACCATATATTTT.

The chain is built from TRBV24-1 and TRBJ1-5, with D unresolved. Per germline, CDR1 KGHDR and CDR2 SFDVKD. V was clipped by 2 bases and J by 1 base, with 11 bases between them. The CDR3 is 16 amino acids. The CDR3 here is CATSDWPGRSNQPQHF. The CDR3 DNA follows: TGTGCCACCAGTGATTGGCCCGGGAGGAGCAATCAGCCCCAGCATTTT.

This chain uses TRBV3-1 (or the pseudogene TRBV3-2) with TRBJ2-3, with D maybe TRBD2 (5 bases). Trimming stripped 4 bases from V and 2 bases from J, with 13 bases between. The length of the CDR3 is 15 residues. The V gene's germline CDR1 is LGHDT and CDR2 YNNKEL (reference sequence). The CDR3 spells CASSLSSGYTDTQYF. The CDR3 DNA follows: TGTGCCAGCAGCCTCTCAAGCGGTTACACAGATACGCAGTATTTT.